The clone carrying this T cell receptor (beta chain) was found once. Since a much larger clone is just one base distant, this may be a read error. Amplification of TCR alpha and beta CDR3 regions from RNA used iRepertoire nested multiplex PCR. Via MiXCR, TCRdb re-called the multiplex PCR reads, giving one row per CDR3 protein. In the table there are a few hundred thousand distinct CDR3 sequences, more than 35% of which are singletons. This entry is derived from a study of glioma-infiltrating T cells. Looked up from germline, CDR1 is MNHNS and CDR2 is SASEGT. V was clipped by 6 bases and J by 4 bases; unmatched bases: 7. The CDR3 has 14 residues.

V is TRBV6-1 and J is TRBJ2-3; 7 nucleotides match TRBD2. The TCR sequence derives from a human donor with low-grade glioma or glioblastoma, undergoing nonglioma brain surgery, or in good health (not recorded which). The specimen sequenced was glioma tissue, nonneoplastic brain tissue, or PBMCs (not recorded which). CDR3 nucleotide sequence: TGTGCCAGCAGGCCGCGGGGGTGGGCAGATACGCAGTATTTT. Its translation is CASRPRGWADTQYF.